These 29 T cell receptor beta chains came from one sample sequenced in a study of T cells in Graves' hyperthyroidism and ophthalmopathy (dated by TCRdb to about 2019). Library method: multiplex PCR. These reads were obtained on an Illumina HiSeq 2000. The TCR beta CDR3 regions were amplified from the RNA transcripts. The TCR CDR3 was subjected to a first round of RT-PCR using the HTBI primer set and the Qiagen OneStep RT-PCR kit. TCRdb trimmed public reads at Q25 via fastp, called clones via MiXCR and kept in-frame beta chains. Rows merge per CDR3 protein into single entries with the most common DNA and genes. This sample is represented by fewer than 450,000 distinct CDR3 sequences; approximately 18% of them were singletons. The top ten clones comprise approximately 30% of the sample. The specimen sequenced was blood. The receptors come from a woman aged 25 to 45 with Graves' hyperthyroidism that later progressed to Graves' ophthalmopathy.

In this sample, this clonotype turned up many times. The J gene is TRBJ1-1, the V gene TRBV19, with TRBD1 identical over 10 bases. With V trimmed by 6 bases and J by 0 bases, 7 bases remained unmatched. The CDR3 spans 16 residues. Germline assignment: CDR1 LNHDA and CDR2 SQIVND (reference sequence). CDR3 nucleotides: TGTGCCAGTAGGGACCGGACAGGGGGGTTGAACACTGAAGCTTTCTTT. This codes for CASRDRTGGLNTEAFF.

There are many counts of this clonotype. CDR3 coding DNA: TGTGCCAGCACCCCTGCTCTAGCGGGGGAAAGCACAGATACGCAGTATTTT. Protein sequence: CASTPALAGESTDTQYF. The chain carries TRBV28 and TRBJ2-3; 10 positions match TRBD2. Trimming took 7 bases from V and 0 from J; bases not matched to a gene: 10. The germline V gene has CDR1 MDHEN and CDR2 SYDVKM. This CDR3 contains 17 residues. Full variable domain (remainder filled in from reference TRBV28 and TRBJ2-3): DVKVTQSSRYLVKRTGEKVFLECVQDMDHENMFWYRQDPGLGLRLIYFSYDVKMKEKGDIPEGYSVSREKKERFSLILESASTNQTSMYLCASTPALAGESTDTQYFGPGTRLTVL.

This clonotype was counted many times. J is TRBJ2-2 and V is TRBV19; unclear D gene. V was clipped by 10 bases and J by 5 bases, with 17 bases between them. Germline V gives CDR1 LNHDA, CDR2 SQIVND (reference sequence). There are 14 residues in the CDR3. CDR3 DNA sequence: TGTGCCACCATATCCGTGGGGAAAACCGGGGAGCTGTTTTTT. It encodes CATISVGKTGELFF.

The chain recombines TRBV12-3 or TRBV12-4 with TRBJ2-5; D may be TRBD2 (5 bases). The CDR3 has 15 amino acids. V lost 7 bases to trimming and J lost 4 bases, with 19 bases between them. CDR3 protein: CASTEISSYLETQYF. For the CDR3, the DNA is TGTGCCAGCACCGAGATATCTAGCTACCTAGAGACCCAGTACTTC.

The CDR3 loop is CASSPETGGREQYF. Here the CDR3 DNA reads TGCGCCAGCAGCCCGGAGACAGGGGGCCGGGAGCAGTACTTC. The rearrangement uses TRBV5-1 and TRBJ2-7, with 10 bases lining up with TRBD1. The CDR3 loop spans 14 amino acids. The J segment lost 7 bases and the V segment lost 4 bases, leaving 8 bases of the junction unmatched. The germline gives CDR1 SGHRS, CDR2 YFSETQ. The full variable domain, completed using reference TRBV5-1 and TRBJ2-7, is KAGVTQTPRYLIKTRGQQVTLSCSPISGHRSVSWYQQTPGQGLQFLFEYFSETQRNKGNFPGRFSGRQFSNSRSEMNVSTLELGDSALYLCASSPETGGREQYFGPGTRLTVT.

This clonotype has more than one count but fewer than ten. This chain connects TRBV30 to TRBJ2-5; 12 positions agree with TRBD2. Germline V gives CDR1 GTSNPN, CDR2 SVGIG (reference sequence). The CDR3 runs 17 residues. The ends lost 2 bases at V and 7 bases at J; junction bases unmatched: 14. The CDR3 reads CAWSQGLAGLQGGTQYF. In DNA, the CDR3 is TGTGCCTGGAGTCAGGGACTAGCGGGTCTTCAGGGGGGGACCCAGTACTTC.

This clonotype was observed a handful of times. This may be a read error: a much more frequent sequence differs by one nucleotide. The J gene is TRBJ2-7, the V gene TRBV6-1; D is perhaps TRBD1 or TRBD2 (5 bases each). V lost 6 bases to trimming and J lost 2 bases, with 14 bases between them. The CDR3 sequence is 14 residues long. Per germline, CDR1 MNHNS and CDR2 SASEGT. The CDR3 DNA sequence: TGTGCCAGCAGCTTCGGGACGACCACCTACGAGCAGTACTTC. Translated: CASSFGTTTYEQYF.

This clonotype occurred many times. The J gene is TRBJ1-4, the V gene TRBV28; the match to TRBD1 covers 9 bases. Germline V gene sequence: CDR1 MDHEN, CDR2 SYDVKM. Losses at the gene ends were 6 bases for V and 6 bases for J; bases not matched to a gene: 8. The CDR3 extends over 15 amino acids. CDR3 nucleotides: TGTGCCAGCAGCCCGGGGGACAGGGTAGATGAAAAACTGTTTTTT. Translated, it gives CASSPGDRVDEKLFF.

This clonotype was seen only a few times. In nucleotides, the CDR3 is TGTGCCAGCAGTGGGCCACAGGGAAATGGCTACACCTTC. Encoded protein: CASSGPQGNGYTF. The V and J genes are TRBV6-1 and TRBJ1-2; D is perhaps TRBD1 (6 bases). This CDR3 is built from 13 residues. Germline CDR1 MNHNS, CDR2 SASEGT. The germline V and J ends were trimmed by 4 bases and 6 bases, with 12 bases remaining between them.

This clonotype came up a few times. A much larger clone is a single base away; this may be a read error. This sequence joins TRBV12-3 or TRBV12-4 and TRBJ2-7; either TRBD1 or TRBD2 may supply D (9 bases each). V lost 5 bases and J lost 2, with 16 bases in between. The CDR3 has 15 amino acids. CDR3 loop: CASSAGGTGPYEQYF. CDR3 in DNA: TGTGCCAGCAGTGCGGGGGGGACAGGGCCCTACGAGCAGTACTTC.

This clonotype appeared a few times. The rearrangement links TRBV10-1 to TRBJ2-3; the match to TRBD2 covers 9 bases. CDR1 and CDR2 (germline): WNHNN, SYGVQD (reference sequence). Trimming cost V 5 bases and J 2 bases; bases outside gene matches: 5. This CDR3 is 15 amino acids long. CDR3 region: CASSPSGGNTDTQYF. CDR3 in DNA: TGCGCCAGCAGTCCGAGCGGGGGGAACACAGATACGCAGTATTTT.

The sample holds many counts of this clonotype. The chain joins TRBV29-1 to TRBJ2-5; the D gene is possibly TRBD1 (5 bases). Germline V lookup: CDR1 SQVTM, CDR2 ANQGSEA. This CDR3 is built from 14 residues. Trimming took off 6 bases at V and 0 bases at J, with 14 bases between the two ends. The CDR3: CSVAGLAYQETQYF. The CDR3 DNA reads as TGCAGCGTCGCAGGGCTCGCGTACCAAGAGACCCAGTACTTC.

This chain uses TRBV5-1 with TRBJ1-1; D unresolved. Germline V CDR1 and CDR2: SGHRS, YFSETQ. With 2 bases removed from V and 0 bases from J, the gap between germline ends came to 11 bases. The length of the CDR3 is 15 residues. Here the CDR3 DNA reads TGCGCCAGCAGCTTTAGCAGGAACCTGAACACTGAAGCTTTCTTT. It translates to CASSFSRNLNTEAFF.

The chain is built from TRBV11-3 and TRBJ2-7, with TRBD1 matching over 9 bases. From germline, CDR1 is SGHNT and CDR2 YENEEA. Trimming cost V 2 bases and J 4 bases; bases outside gene matches: 15. The CDR3 contains 18 residues. CDR3 region: CASSLIGLTGTGMYEQYF. DNA for the CDR3: TGTGCCAGCAGCTTAATTGGGTTAACCGGGACAGGGATGTACGAGCAGTACTTC.

This clonotype was detected only a few times. The V and J genes are TRBV6-2 or TRBV6-3 and TRBJ2-3; TRBD2 aligns across 11 bases. V gave up 5 bases and J gave up 3 bases; unmatched junction bases: 4. From germline, CDR1 is MNHEY and CDR2 SVGEGT. The CDR3 spans 15 residues. CDR3 nucleotide sequence: TGTGCCAGCAGTGCCACTAGCGGGGGAACAGATACGCAGTATTTT. Protein sequence: CASSATSGGTDTQYF.

This chain links TRBV6-1 with TRBJ2-6; D gene ambiguous. Deletions cut 7 bases from V and 1 base from J, with 8 bases between. This CDR3 contains 14 residues. The V gene's germline CDR1 is MNHNS and CDR2 SASEGT. CDR3 residues: CASTWSSGANVLTF. CDR3 nucleotides: TGTGCCAGCACATGGAGTTCTGGGGCCAACGTCCTGACTTTC.

This clonotype was picked up many times. V is TRBV6-6 and J is TRBJ1-3; D might be TRBD1 (5 bases). Deletions cut 2 bases from V and 7 bases from J, with 6 bases between. Germline V lookup: CDR1 MNHNY, CDR2 SVGAGI (reference sequence). The CDR3 sequence is 12 residues long. CDR3 sequence reads: CASSYEGNTIYF. Here the CDR3 DNA reads TGTGCCAGCAGTTACGAGGGGAACACCATATATTTT.

This clonotype was seen only once. V and J are TRBV5-1 and TRBJ2-1; D is unresolved. In germline, CDR1 is SGHRS, CDR2 YFSETQ. V was clipped by 3 bases and J by 7 bases, with 11 bases between them. The CDR3 runs to 13 residues. The CDR3 nucleotides read TGCGCCAGCAGCTCTCGGATGGGGAATGAGCAGTTCTTC. Its protein product is CASSSRMGNEQFF.

The V gene is TRBV3-1, the J gene TRBJ2-2, with a possible D match to TRBD2 (5 bases). This CDR3 spans 17 amino acids. Germline lookup yields CDR1 LGHDT and CDR2 YNNKEL (reference sequence). Trimming took 1 base from V and 1 from J, leaving 13 bases between them. CDR3 region: CASSQVAGGWNTGELFF. The CDR3 region has the DNA TGTGCCAGCAGCCAAGTCGCGGGCGGGTGGAACACCGGGGAGCTGTTTTTT.

Ten or more counts support this clonotype. The rearrangement joins TRBV20-1 to TRBJ2-5; TRBD1 matches at 9 bases. Per the germline V gene, CDR1 is DFQATT and CDR2 is SNEGSKA (reference sequence). The CDR3 is made up of 14 amino acids. The V gene end was trimmed by 3 bases and the J gene end by 2 bases; junction bases not matched to a gene: 4. The CDR3 DNA reads as TGCAGTGCTAGCCCAGGGACAGGGCAAGAGACCCAGTACTTC. It specifies CSASPGTGQETQYF.

This clonotype occurred many times. This chain uses TRBV12-3 or TRBV12-4 with TRBJ2-3, with TRBD2 as a possible D gene (5 bases). The length of the CDR3 is 16 residues. Trimming pared 6 bases from V and 2 bases from J, leaving 18 bases between. The CDR3 DNA is TGTGCCAGCAGCATGCTGGGAGTGGTTTCCACAGATACGCAGTATTTT. It yields the protein CASSMLGVVSTDTQYF.

This clonotype was seen more than once but under ten times. The V call is TRBV20-1, the J call TRBJ2-2; possibly TRBD2 for D (5 bases). V gave up 3 bases and J gave up 7 bases, with 9 bases separating them. CDR1 and CDR2 (germline): DFQATT, SNEGSKA (reference sequence). The CDR3 has 12 amino acids. The CDR3 nucleotides read TGCAGTGCTAGGTTTAGCGTCGGGGAGCTGTTTTTT. Translating it yields CSARFSVGELFF.

The chain uses TRBV10-2 and TRBJ2-6, with 7 bases matching TRBD1. Germline V CDR1 and CDR2: WSHSY, SAAADI. There are 15 residues in the CDR3. V was pared by 5 bases and J by 1 base, with 2 bases of the junction left unmatched. DNA for the CDR3: TGCGCCAGCAGTCCGGGACAGTCTGGGGCCAACGTCCTGACTTTC. Translation: CASSPGQSGANVLTF.

This clonotype was seen repeatedly, ten times or more. The rearrangement uses TRBV27 and TRBJ1-5; possible D gene TRBD1, 5 bases. V was clipped by 6 bases and J by 0 bases, with 12 bases between them. This CDR3 has 15 residues. Germline V gene lookup returns CDR1 MNHEY and CDR2 SMNVEV (reference sequence). The CDR3: CASSPAGASNQPQHF. CDR3 nucleotides: TGTGCCAGCAGCCCGGCCGGGGCTAGCAATCAGCCCCAGCATTTT.

This clonotype appeared a few times. V gene TRBV9 combines with J gene TRBJ2-7; 9 bases fit TRBD2. Germline CDR1 reads SGDLS; CDR2 reads YYNGEE. The CDR3 has 14 amino acids. With 7 bases clipped from V and 3 bases from J, the junction kept 8 bases outside the gene matches. DNA of the CDR3: TGTGCCAGCGGGGCGGGACTAGCTGGCTACGAGCAGTACTTC. It specifies CASGAGLAGYEQYF. Based on the CDR3 plus reference TRBV9 and TRBJ2-7, the full variable domain is DSGVTQTPKHLITATGQRVTLRCSPRSGDLSVYWYQQSLDQGLQFLIQYYNGEERAKGNILERFSAQQFPDLHSELNLSSLELGDSALYFCASGAGLAGYEQYFGPGTRLTVT.

This clonotype was seen only a few times. The CDR3 sequence: CASSPWAAGEFGNEQFF. The DNA for the CDR3 is TGCGCCAGCAGCCCCTGGGCGGCAGGGGAGTTTGGAAATGAGCAGTTCTTC. This chain links TRBV4-1 with TRBJ2-1; D possibly corresponds to TRBD1 (6 bases). CDR3 length equals 17 residues. From germline, CDR1 is MGHRA and CDR2 YSYEKL. V lost 4 bases and J 7 bases, leaving 23 bases between the germline ends.

There are many counts of this clonotype. The V gene is TRBV12-3 or TRBV12-4, the J gene TRBJ1-2; 8 positions agree with TRBD1. The CDR3 contains 17 residues. V lost 4 bases to trimming and J lost 6 bases; unmatched junction nucleotides: 16. The CDR3 loop reads CASSSTVTGVYTHGYTF. CDR3 coding DNA: TGTGCCAGCAGTTCTACAGTGACAGGGGTTTATACTCATGGCTACACCTTC.

This clonotype was counted only a few times. V gene TRBV6-4 combines with J gene TRBJ2-3; no clear D gene. V was shortened by 0 bases and J by 2 bases, with 3 bases between the two germline ends. CDR3 length equals 13 residues. The V gene's germline CDR1 is MRHNA and CDR2 SNTAGT. The CDR3 coding sequence is TGTGCCAGCAGTGACTCGACCACAGATACGCAGTATTTT. This sequence encodes CASSDSTTDTQYF.

This clonotype was counted many times. The chain combines TRBV28 with TRBJ1-1, with TRBD1 identical over 8 bases. V lost 6 bases and J lost 6; bases outside the gene matches: 3. The V gene's germline CDR1 is MDHEN and CDR2 SYDVKM. The CDR3 has 12 residues. CDR3 amino acids: CASRTTGAEAFF. The CDR3 bases are TGTGCCAGCAGAACGACAGGGGCTGAAGCTTTCTTT.